Given below is one T cell receptor beta chain in context. Its matching antigen is unknown. This specimen comes from a study of beta chain features in type 1 diabetes. Study details: Sorted cells numbering over 95,000,000 were examined across all samples.

Via CD45RO/CCR7/CD25/CD127/CD95/CD27, cells of the CD4+ naive, central memory, regulatory and stem cell-like memory subsets were sorted. Germline CDR1 SGHVS, CDR2 FNYEAQ. The length of the CDR3 is 14 residues. V trimming: 1 base; J trimming: 5 bases; junction bases outside the gene matches: 4. The study reverse transcribed the entire isolated RNA, so it sequenced expressed TCRB transcripts. TCRdb's copy holds only in-frame clones and misses some; the assay was immunoSEQ multiplex PCR. This table holds around 20,000 clones, 55% to 70% found once. Study conclusions and caveats: Type 1 diabetes patients had moderately but significantly shorter TCRB CDR3s in all four CD4+ subsets. For type 1 diabetes patients, VDJ junctions showed fewer insertions and more deletions. A PCR bias possibly favoring shorter templates would apply equally to patients and controls.

The specimen was Tregs from blood. The chain recombines TRBV7-6 with TRBJ2-5; 7 bases fit TRBD2. This receptor was taken from a man in his late teens or twenties with type 1 diabetes. The CDR3 loop reads CASSLVGGSETQYF. CDR3 DNA: TGTGCCAGCAGCTTAGTGGGGGGGTCGGAGACCCAGTACTTC.